The next 10 T cell receptor beta chains were all read from a single sample in a study of PD-1 blockade in classical Hodgkin lymphoma (dated by TCRdb to the early 2020s). Libraries were prepared through the immunoSEQ multiplex PCR assay. Sourced from immuneACCESS, this table was stored by TCRdb with only in-frame sequences that have V and J called. A share of the clones is absent; for the studies checked, an unresolved V gene accounts for under half, and the remainder has no known explanation. The sample table shows roughly 24,000 clones, and less than 85% are seen once. About 18% of the sample comes from the top ten. The sample's time point label, in plain terms: cycle 2 day 1 (C2D1) of nivolumab. Every trial patient had relapsed after autologous stem cell transplantation, and cohorts A, B and C differed in prior brentuximab vedotin exposure. The source was peripheral blood mononuclear cells (PBMCs), collected before the second cycle of nivolumab. The receptor set was obtained from a human donor with classical Hodgkin lymphoma.

V gene TRBV28 combines with J gene TRBJ1-1; TRBD1 might be the D (5 bases). Germline V gene sequence: CDR1 MDHEN, CDR2 SYDVKM. Trimming stripped 4 bases from V and 1 base from J, with 16 bases between. CDR3 length: 16 residues. CDR3 sequence: CASSSPLGTSNTEAFF. The CDR3 region has the DNA TGTGCCAGCAGTTCCCCCCTCGGGACGTCGAACACTGAAGCTTTCTTT.

The rearrangement joins TRBV5-1 to TRBJ1-3; weak D call: TRBD1 (6 bases). V was trimmed by 0 bases and J by 4 bases, leaving 14 bases between them. From germline, CDR1 is SGHRS and CDR2 YFSETQ. This CDR3 has 16 amino acids. The CDR3, as DNA: TGCGCCAGCAGCTTGGACTGGGGGCGAGGAGGAAACACCATATATTTT. Protein: CASSLDWGRGGNTIYF.

The chain uses TRBV5-4 and TRBJ2-6, with 10 bases aligning to TRBD1. Trimming removed 0 bases from V and 0 bases from J; junction bases left unmatched: 9. Germline V CDR1 and CDR2: SGHNT, YYREEE (reference sequence). The CDR3 is 20 residues long. In DNA form, the CDR3 reads TGTGCCAGCAGCTTGGGGACCGGGACAGGGGACAGCTCTGGGGCCAACGTCCTGACTTTC. The encoded protein is CASSLGTGTGDSSGANVLTF.

V usage is TRBV19 and J usage is TRBJ2-2; D uncertain. V dropped 5 bases and J dropped 5 bases, with 3 bases sitting between them. The length of the CDR3 is 11 residues. Looked up from germline, CDR1 is LNHDA and CDR2 is SQIVND (reference sequence). In nucleotides, the CDR3 is TGTGCCAGTAGTTATACCGGGGAGCTGTTTTTT. Encoded protein: CASSYTGELFF.

V gene TRBV5-1 combines with J gene TRBJ2-5; possible D gene TRBD1, 6 bases. V was pared by 5 bases and J by 1 base, with 15 bases between. The CDR3 is made up of 15 amino acids. Germline V gene lookup returns CDR1 SGHRS and CDR2 YFSETQ. CDR3 amino acids: CASRETGPRQETQYF. The CDR3 DNA is TGCGCCAGCAGAGAGACAGGACCCCGCCAAGAGACCCAGTACTTC.

Here the CDR3 reads CASSRDTLGKQYF. In DNA, the CDR3 is TGTGCCAGCAGCCGGGACACCTTGGGGAAGCAGTACTTC. The chain couples TRBV25-1 to TRBJ2-7; D may be TRBD1 (6 bases). Trimming pared 6 bases from V and 8 bases from J, leaving 17 bases between. This CDR3 has 13 amino acids. CDR1 and CDR2 from the germline V gene are MGHDK and SYGVNS.

The CDR3 spells CATRQGGSYNEQFF. The CDR3 DNA reads TGTGCCACACGACAGGGCGGCTCCTACAATGAGCAGTTCTTC. The chain combines TRBV19 with TRBJ2-1; 7 nucleotides line up with TRBD1. The CDR3 spans 14 residues. V was pared by 10 bases and J by 0 bases, with 6 bases of the junction left unmatched. Germline V lookup: CDR1 LNHDA, CDR2 SQIVND (reference sequence).

V gene TRBV14 combines with J gene TRBJ2-1, with 7 bases aligning to TRBD2. Looked up from germline, CDR1 is SGHDN and CDR2 is FVKESK. The CDR3 has 15 residues. The V gene end was trimmed by 4 bases and the J gene end by 12 bases; junction bases not matched to a gene: 15. The CDR3 loop is CASSPLGTTTQRQFF. The DNA for the CDR3 is TGTGCCAGCAGCCCGCTCGGGACTACCACGCAGAGGCAGTTCTTC.

V and J are TRBV27 and TRBJ2-1; no firm D call. CDR3 length: 13 amino acids. CDR1 is MNHEY and CDR2 is SMNVEV in the germline V gene (reference sequence). The V end was cut by 5 bases, the J end by 4 bases, with 9 bases between. As DNA, the CDR3 is TGTGCCAGCAGTGTAAACAGATACAATGAGCAGTTCTTC. It codes for CASSVNRYNEQFF.

This clone occurred once. As DNA, the CDR3 is TGTGCCAGCAGCAGATCAACTACAGGGGGCTACGAGCAGTACTTC. It specifies CASSRSTTGGYEQYF. The V call is TRBV6-1, the J call TRBJ2-7; TRBD1 agrees at 8 bases. Germline CDR1 MNHNS, CDR2 SASEGT. This CDR3 has 15 residues. J was trimmed by 3 bases and V by 6 bases; bases with no gene match: 10.